Each of the 21 T cell receptor beta chains below was sequenced from the same sample in a study of T-cell reconstitution after alpha-beta-depleted transplantation in children. TCRbeta library preparation incorporated unique molecular identifiers. TCRdb used MiXCR to reprocess the PCR reads, holding one entry per CDR3 protein. The data show 350,000 to 500,000 distinct CDR3 sequences, with over 40% seen just once and under 30% held by the top ten. Sequencing used PBMCs, obtained before TCRalphabeta/CD19-depleted stem cell transplant. These receptors originate from a girl aged 2-15 years with aplastic anemia, due to receive a stem cell transplant.

The genes are TRBV5-1 and TRBJ2-5; maybe TRBD2 (6 bases). This CDR3 comprises 15 residues. Germline V lookup: CDR1 SGHRS, CDR2 YFSETQ. The V end was cut by 0 bases, the J end by 5 bases, with 14 bases between. The CDR3 DNA reads TGCGCCAGCAGCTTGGCCCCCACAGGAGGGGAGACCCAGTACTTC. Translated: CASSLAPTGGETQYF.

This clonotype was recorded a few times. The chain couples TRBV20-1 to TRBJ2-1, with D maybe TRBD2 (6 bases). The germline V and J ends were trimmed by 5 bases and 0 bases, with 17 bases remaining between them. This CDR3 has 16 residues. Germline-derived CDR1 and CDR2 are DFQATT and SNEGSKA (reference sequence). The CDR3 DNA reads TGCAGTGCTGAATCACAGTACGGGAGCTCCTACAATGAGCAGTTCTTC. This codes for CSAESQYGSSYNEQFF.

This clonotype was counted a few times. The chain combines TRBV28 with TRBJ2-5; D gene unclear. Germline lookup yields CDR1 MDHEN and CDR2 SYDVKM. V lost 3 bases to trimming and J lost 5 bases, with 7 bases between them. The CDR3 covers 12 residues. The CDR3 protein is CASSFIEETQYF. The CDR3 nucleotides are TGTGCCAGCAGTTTCATTGAGGAGACCCAGTACTTC.

The chain combines TRBV5-5 with TRBJ2-1; D perhaps matches TRBD2 (6 bases). The CDR3 runs to 14 residues. V lost 2 bases and J 5 bases, leaving 11 bases between the germline ends. Germline assignment: CDR1 SGHKS and CDR2 YYEKEE (reference sequence). CDR3 coding DNA: TGTGCCAGCAGCTTAGTAGCGGCTAACAATGAGCAGTTCTTC. Its protein product is CASSLVAANNEQFF.

The sample holds a few counts of this clonotype. The chain uses TRBV12-3 or TRBV12-4 and TRBJ1-1; D may be TRBD1 (5 bases). Trimming stripped 0 bases from V and 6 bases from J, with 11 bases between. The CDR3 runs to 14 residues. The CDR3 region is CASSLAAGRPEAFF. DNA of the CDR3: TGTGCCAGCAGTTTAGCGGCGGGGCGGCCTGAAGCTTTCTTT.

This clonotype was seen ten or more times. This chain joins TRBV6-1 and TRBJ1-2; tentative D call: TRBD1 (6 bases). V was clipped by 2 bases and J by 0 bases, with 10 bases between them. Germline CDR1 MNHNS, CDR2 SASEGT. CDR3 length: 15 residues. CDR3 DNA sequence: TGTGCCAGCAGTGAACTCACAGGGCCTAACTATGGCTACACCTTC. Translating gives CASSELTGPNYGYTF.

The chain joins TRBV20-1 to TRBJ2-7; possible D gene TRBD1, 6 bases. The CDR3 runs 13 residues. Germline V gene sequence: CDR1 DFQATT, CDR2 SNEGSKA (reference sequence). V was shortened by 2 bases and J by 7 bases, with 15 bases between the two germline ends. The CDR3 loop is CSARQGSLREQYF. CDR3 DNA: TGCAGTGCTAGACAGGGGTCCTTACGGGAGCAGTACTTC.

CDR3 sequence: CSVFGTDLIEQYF. DNA of the CDR3: TGCAGTGTGTTTGGGACGGACCTTATCGAGCAGTACTTC. The chain combines TRBV20-1 with TRBJ2-7; D is perhaps TRBD1 or TRBD2 (5 bases each). From germline, CDR1 is DFQATT and CDR2 SNEGSKA (reference sequence). The CDR3 length is 13 residues. V lost 7 bases to trimming and J lost 6 bases, with 19 bases between them.

This clonotype occurred many times. The chain is built from TRBV7-9 and TRBJ2-1; D not resolved. V shed 1 base and J shed 7 bases, with 14 bases lying between them. This CDR3 region has 15 residues. CDR1 SEHNR and CDR2 FQNEAQ come from the germline V gene (reference sequence). CDR3 protein: CASSLDSLLGNEQFF. CDR3 bases: TGTGCCAGCAGCTTAGACAGCCTCCTAGGAAATGAGCAGTTCTTC.

This chain links TRBV13 with TRBJ1-2; TRBD1 is a possible D gene (5 bases). V was clipped by 4 bases and J by 1 base, with 10 bases between them. Germline-derived CDR1 and CDR2 are PRHDT and FYEKMQ (reference sequence). CDR3 length: 14 residues. This CDR3 is CASSSGVRNYGYTF. CDR3 nucleotides: TGTGCCAGCAGCTCGGGGGTGCGTAACTATGGCTACACCTTC. Full variable domain (outside the CDR3, taken from reference TRBV13 and TRBJ1-2): AAGVIQSPRHLIKEKRETATLKCYPIPRHDTVYWYQQGPGQDPQFLISFYEKMQSDKGSIPDRFSAQQFSDYHSELNMSSLELGDSALYFCASSSGVRNYGYTFGSGTRLTVV.

This clonotype was recorded once. The chain has TRBV29-1 and TRBJ1-4, with a tentative D call TRBD1 (6 bases). The germline V and J ends were trimmed by 4 bases and 7 bases, with 19 bases remaining between them. The CDR3 consists of 15 residues. Germline loops: CDR1 SQVTM, CDR2 ANQGSEA. The CDR3 loop is CSVGAAGAVGEKLFF. The CDR3 bases are TGCAGCGTTGGTGCGGCGGGGGCCGTTGGTGAAAAACTGTTTTTT. Variable domain in full (rest from reference TRBV29-1 and TRBJ1-4): SAVISQKPSRDICQRGTSLTIQCQVDSQVTMMFWYRQQPGQSLTLIATANQGSEATYESGFVIDKFPISRPNLTFSTLTVSNMSPEDSSIYLCSVGAAGAVGEKLFFGSGTQLSVL.

The chain employs TRBV11-1 and TRBJ2-7; D gene unclear. V dropped 5 bases and J dropped 0 bases, with 11 bases sitting between them. The CDR3 runs 14 residues. Germline assignment: CDR1 SGHAT and CDR2 FQDESV (reference sequence). In nucleotides, the CDR3 is TGTGCCAGCAGCGACCCGGTTAGCTCCTACGAGCAGTACTTC. Protein sequence: CASSDPVSSYEQYF.

This clonotype came up a few times. V usage is TRBV10-2 and J usage is TRBJ2-3; D gene uncertain. The germline V and J ends were trimmed by 7 bases and 0 bases, with 11 bases remaining between them. CDR1 WSHSY and CDR2 SAAADI come from the germline V gene. The CDR3 loop spans 14 amino acids. In DNA form, the CDR3 reads TGCGCCAGCACTAGGCGACCTAGCACAGATACGCAGTATTTT. Translation gives CASTRRPSTDTQYF.

The chain couples TRBV5-1 to TRBJ2-7, with D unresolved. V lost 4 bases, J lost 6 bases, and 14 bases lay in between. The CDR3 is 13 residues long. Germline CDR1 SGHRS, CDR2 YFSETQ. CDR3 sequence: CASSRAGSGEQYF. The CDR3, as DNA: TGCGCCAGCAGCCGGGCTGGGTCTGGCGAGCAGTACTTC.

The chain joins TRBV28 to TRBJ2-5, with a weak D call TRBD2 (5 bases). The CDR3 loop spans 15 amino acids. CDR1 MDHEN and CDR2 SYDVKM come from the germline V gene. Trimming removed 7 bases at V and 5 bases at J, with 20 bases between. In DNA form, the CDR3 reads TGTGCCAGCATACCTGGGAACCCCGGGGAGGAGACCCAGTACTTC. Its translation is CASIPGNPGEETQYF. Drawing the rest from reference TRBV28 and TRBJ2-5, the complete variable domain is DVKVTQSSRYLVKRTGEKVFLECVQDMDHENMFWYRQDPGLGLRLIYFSYDVKMKEKGDIPEGYSVSREKKERFSLILESASTNQTSMYLCASIPGNPGEETQYFGPGTRLLVL.

The chain carries TRBV7-3 and TRBJ2-1; 11 nucleotides match TRBD1. This CDR3 is 15 amino acids long. The germline gives CDR1 SGHTA, CDR2 FQGTGA. V was clipped by 8 bases and J by 6 bases; unmatched bases: 9. CDR3 coding DNA: TGTGCCAGCGGCCTGACGGGACAGGGGGTCAATGAGCAGTTCTTC. The encoded protein is CASGLTGQGVNEQFF.

The chain carries TRBV7-6 and TRBJ2-7; a possible D gene is TRBD2 (6 bases). There are 12 residues in the CDR3. Germline CDR1 reads SGHVS; CDR2 reads FNYEAQ. Trimming left V 4 bases short and J 7 bases short, with 11 bases between. The CDR3 sequence: CASSYGTEEQYF. The CDR3 DNA follows: TGTGCCAGCAGCTACGGGACTGAAGAGCAGTACTTC.

This clonotype was seen a few times. The chain uses TRBV9 and TRBJ1-5, with a possible D match to TRBD1 (5 bases). The CDR3 spans 15 residues. Trimming pared 0 bases from V and 2 bases from J, leaving 9 bases between. The germline V gene has CDR1 SGDLS and CDR2 YYNGEE. CDR3 in amino acids: CASSVGGAGNQPQHF. In DNA, the CDR3 is TGTGCCAGCAGCGTAGGGGGCGCGGGCAATCAGCCCCAGCATTTT.

The CDR3 protein is CASSQTGGSGANVLTF. CDR3 sequence (DNA): TGTGCCAGCAGCCAAACAGGGGGAAGTGGGGCCAACGTCCTGACTTTC. V and J are TRBV4-2 and TRBJ2-6, with TRBD1 matching over 8 bases. The germline V gene encodes CDR1 LGHNA and CDR2 YNFKEQ. The J segment lost 3 bases and the V segment lost 2 bases, leaving 3 bases of the junction unmatched. The CDR3 sequence is 16 residues long.

This clonotype showed up many times. The chain combines TRBV20-1 with TRBJ2-1; 10 nucleotides align to TRBD2. This CDR3 is 15 amino acids long. Germline-derived CDR1 and CDR2 are DFQATT and SNEGSKA (reference sequence). The J segment lost 3 bases and the V segment lost 8 bases, leaving 10 bases of the junction unmatched. The CDR3 nucleotides read TGCAGTCCCGCTCCCCTAGCGGGAGACTACAATGAGCAGTTCTTC. As protein: CSPAPLAGDYNEQFF.

The J gene is TRBJ2-2, the V gene TRBV15, with D uncertain. The CDR3 contains 16 residues. Germline V lookup: CDR1 LNHNV, CDR2 YYDKDF (reference sequence). V was clipped by 1 base and J by 6 bases, with 15 bases between them. The CDR3 protein is CATSRVSGLVAGELFF. Written as DNA, the CDR3 is TGTGCCACCAGCAGAGTTTCGGGTTTGGTAGCCGGGGAGCTGTTTTTT.